The clone carrying this T cell receptor (beta chain) was counted between two and nine times. The antigen remains undetermined. Germline CDR1 and CDR2: SGDLS and YYNGEE. This CDR3 is 16 amino acids long. V was clipped by 0 bases and J by 6 bases, with 19 bases between them. The sample comes from a study of cytomegalovirus exposure and HLA in healthy donors. Study-wide points: In a later analysis, TCR beta V- and J-gene trimming was associated with a missense DCLRE1C variant.

Primers: 60 Vbeta forward and 13 Jbeta reverse. Profiling relied on immunoSEQ multiplex PCR, and the TCRdb table lists in-frame clones only, not all of them. Here the sample spans under 200,000 clones, about 12% being singletons. Input material: PBMCs. The J gene is TRBJ2-7, the V gene TRBV9; weak D call: TRBD2 (5 bases). This clonotype was sampled from a man in his fifties in good health and CMV-seropositive. CDR3 protein: CASSVGGPLGVGEQYF. The DNA of the CDR3 is TGTGCCAGCAGCGTAGGAGGGCCTCTCGGGGTAGGCGAGCAGTACTTC.